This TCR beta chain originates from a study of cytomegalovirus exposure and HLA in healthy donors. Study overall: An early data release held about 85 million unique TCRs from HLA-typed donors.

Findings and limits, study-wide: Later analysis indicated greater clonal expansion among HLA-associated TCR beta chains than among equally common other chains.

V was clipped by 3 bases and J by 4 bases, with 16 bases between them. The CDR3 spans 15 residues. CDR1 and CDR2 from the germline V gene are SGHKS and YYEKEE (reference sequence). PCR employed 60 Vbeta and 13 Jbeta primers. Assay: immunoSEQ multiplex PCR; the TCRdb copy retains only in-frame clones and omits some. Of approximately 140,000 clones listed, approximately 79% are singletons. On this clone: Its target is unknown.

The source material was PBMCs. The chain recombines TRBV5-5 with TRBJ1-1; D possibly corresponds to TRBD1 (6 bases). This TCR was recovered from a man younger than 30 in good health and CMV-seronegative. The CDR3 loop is CASSSPGQESTEAFF. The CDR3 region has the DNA TGTGCCAGCAGCTCACCGGGACAAGAATCCACTGAAGCTTTCTTT.